This TCR beta chain stems from a study of metastatic and nonmetastatic thyroid tumors. At the level of the study: It was across blood and tumor or nodule tissue from malignant and benign thyroid patients that repertoires were compared. Study-wide points: Malignant thyroid tumors reportedly had TCR beta diversity that was significantly higher than in benign nodules, in blood and tumor.

Thyroid surgery took place with no prior treatment in any patient. On this clone: Its antigen is unknown.

In the source study's methods: What underpinned the distant-metastasis classifier for papillary thyroid cancer was the set of CDR3 differences across clinicopathological groups. Using MiXCR, TCRdb reanalyzed the PCR reads. TCRdb, not the authors, supplied the V and J calls. The repertoire includes more than 9,000 clones, roughly 28% of them detected once, and 10% to 13% sits in the top ten. The clonotype comes from a male donor with papillary thyroid cancer or a benign thyroid nodule (not recorded which). Some clones in this sample may be carry-over from other donors' samples. The sequencing input was tumor tissue.

CDR3 protein: CASSPPGWESTYNEQFF. The CDR3 DNA reads TGCGCCAGCAGCCCCCCAGGGTGGGAGAGCACCTACAATGAGCAGTTCTTC. This sequence joins TRBV5-1 and TRBJ2-1; D might be TRBD1 or TRBD2, each matching 5 bases. The CDR3 is 17 amino acids. Germline V CDR1 and CDR2: SGHRS, YFSETQ. V was trimmed by 4 bases and J by 2 bases, leaving 19 bases between them.